This T cell receptor beta chain was identified during a study of immune cell composition in non-small cell lung cancer. Study-level background: Lung adenocarcinoma or squamous carcinoma made up most tumours. Overall study results and limits: Lung adenocarcinomas had lower top 10 clone scores and clonality than squamous tumours. No significant correlation existed between pack-years smoked and tumour clonality.

Clones were read by immunoSEQ multiplex PCR, and TCRdb kept only the in-frame ones, dropping some. The table shows around 2,100 clones, with roughly 87% occurring only once. The CDR3 runs to 11 residues. Germline CDR1 and CDR2: SNHLY and FYNNEI. As regards this clone: Antigen specificity is unknown. Germline is not matched at one junction end, which may reflect a read error.

The chain recombines TRBV2 with TRBJ1-2; D is undetermined. Input material: lung tumor tissue. This TCR derives from a human donor with non-small cell lung cancer. CDR3 DNA sequence: TGTGCCAGCAGTGGCCCGGGAGTCAGCGCCTTC. This translates into CASSGPGVSAF.